These T cell receptor beta chains were read from a single sample in a study of shared clonotypes between healthy human individuals. The table came from immunoSEQ multiplex PCR; TCRdb's copy has only in-frame clones and leaves some out. The sample holds 600,000 to 800,000 clones, over 55% seen once. The sample taken for sequencing was memory CD4+ T cells sorted from blood. The receptors derive from a woman aged 25-40 years in good health. Both conserved end residues are trimmed from each CDR3.

TRBV15	ATSRTGQGILAQH
TRBV2	ASSEIPGGEINEQF
TRBV6-1	ASSRGIGETQY
TRBV7-2	ASSPVVLAPDTQY
TRBV5-1	ASSVSGSGETQY
TRBV5-1	ASSLEGEGGQPQH
TRBV5-6	ASSFRTSGRGTDTQY
TRBV10-1	ASSASAGNEQY
TRBV15	ATSGWASGRSRHTDTQY
TRBV6-5	ASSSGLAGGETQY
TRBV5-1	ASSLDDEKLF
TRBV27	ASSSGRSYNEQF
TRBV5-4	ASSLASGTRQETQY
TRBV18	ASSPGWTESTDTQY
TRBV2	ASTYANYEQY
TRBV7-9	ASSWGTSGSEQY
TRBV19	ASRVQGAAYEQY
TRBV29-1	SAPGQGTTGELF
TRBV18	ASSPLESSGNTIY
TRBV10-1	ASKRDSHGTEAF
TRBV29-1	SVAGLSTDTQY
TRBV10-3	AISETGGGQGASITYEQY
TRBV2	ASRREGATKNIQY
TRBV6-5	ASSYSMTGRRNTIY
TRBV2	ASSHSGSSNEQF
TRBV2	ASGLQGDTEAF
TRBV29-1	SVEDAGAGRF
TRBV29-1	SVELAGSREQY
TRBV6-5	ASSSTGWGEKLF
TRBV28	ASVLGGTLAPEQF
TRBV6-5	ASSDRFGETQY
TRBV2	ASREDRNTDTQY
TRBV4-1	ASSQDGPGTYSNQPQH
TRBV7-2	ASSMWGLGEQY
TRBV10-3	AISNRGSQPQH
TRBV2	ASSLRTSGTNNEQF
TRBV5-1	ASSLEGGTEAF
TRBV28	ASSYRGAGANVLT
TRBV6-1	ASTGQTTNEKLF
TRBV28	ASSLRGIGYQPQH
TRBV19	ASSISSTGGSSYEQY
TRBV6-1	ASTRTARNQPQH
TRBV29-1	SVVGGQGGQETQY
TRBV6-4	ASSLGLAGVDEQF
TRBV27	ASSSWGISPAIGYT
TRBV28	ASSFPRTGGFTDTQY
TRBV5-4	ASSLAGTRSYNEQF
TRBV21-1	ASRPESSYNEQF
TRBV6-5	ASSYPDSYTGELF
TRBV28	ASSLLLTRDSYEQY
TRBV27	ASNLGQGASDTQY
TRBV6-1	ASSAGQSTDTQY
TRBV19	ASSYTGTFNTEAF
TRBV6-1	ASSDDRGFYSNQPQH